The source of this T cell receptor (beta chain) is a study of CD8 T cells in ankylosing spondylitis. This clonotype has just a few counts. Its antigen is undetermined. The CDR3 carries no conserved terminal phenylalanine or tryptophan, so it likely arises from a read error. No DNA is shown, since the ends of the CDR3 on it are uncertain; the CDR3 is the one TCRdb lists. Using quantitative 5'-RACE with molecular barcodes, the authors made TCR beta libraries. TCRdb ran MiXCR on the 5' RACE reads and lists one entry per CDR3 protein. The data show a few hundred thousand distinct CDR3 sequences, approximately 20% seen once. General study results and limits: Disease-linked clones, CD8+, were relatively rare in peripheral blood. Ankylosing spondylitis blood seemed to carry a telltale TCR beta motif made of about 8 highly homologous variants. Enrichment of disease-linked clones was reportedly significant in matched ankylosing spondylitis synovial fluid. Some motif variants were previously reported in reactive arthritis synovial fluid and blood.

The TCR was taken from a male donor with ankylosing spondylitis. Sequenced sample: blood, either unsorted or a sorted T cell fraction (not recorded which).

The CDR3 is CATKDGTG. The chain combines TRBV27 with TRBJ1-1; the table gives TRBD1 as D, unverified against the DNA. The CDR3 length is 8 residues, termini included. Germline assignment: CDR1 MNHEY and CDR2 SMNVEV (reference sequence).